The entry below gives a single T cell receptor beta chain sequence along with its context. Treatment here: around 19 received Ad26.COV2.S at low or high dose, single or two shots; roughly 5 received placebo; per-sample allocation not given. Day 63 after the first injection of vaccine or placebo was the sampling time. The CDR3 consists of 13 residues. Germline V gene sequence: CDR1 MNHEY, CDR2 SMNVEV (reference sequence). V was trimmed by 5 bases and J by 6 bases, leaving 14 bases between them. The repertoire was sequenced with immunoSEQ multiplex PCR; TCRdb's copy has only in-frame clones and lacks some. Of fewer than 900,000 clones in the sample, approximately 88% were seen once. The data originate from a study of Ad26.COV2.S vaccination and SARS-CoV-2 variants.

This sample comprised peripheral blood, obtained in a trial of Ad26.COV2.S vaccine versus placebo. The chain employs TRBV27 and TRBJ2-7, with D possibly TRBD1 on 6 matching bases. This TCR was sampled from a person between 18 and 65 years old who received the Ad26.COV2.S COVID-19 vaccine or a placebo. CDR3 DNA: TGTGCCAGCAGTAGGGCAGGGGTCGGCGAGCAGTACTTC. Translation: CASSRAGVGEQYF.